The 18 T cell receptor beta chains below come from one sample, sequenced in a study of blood T cells in healthy people across ages. Primed by a sample-barcoded 5' primer and a J-beta primer mix, a second PCR proceeded for roughly 6 to 12 cycles. TCRdb re-derived calls from the 5' RACE reads in MiXCR, one entry per CDR3 protein. This repertoire shows about 780,000 distinct CDR3 sequences, around two thirds found once; its top ten account for roughly 26%. Source material: blood. Receptors were obtained from a man aged 25 to 40 in good health.

The chain links TRBV4-3 to TRBJ2-3; D ambiguous. Trimming took off 5 bases at V and 1 base at J, with 13 bases between the two ends. CDR1 LGHNA and CDR2 YSLEER come from the germline V gene. The CDR3 extends over 15 amino acids. CDR3 sequence reads: CASSTLTGRTDTQYF. For the CDR3, the DNA is TGCGCCAGCAGCACCCTAACGGGCCGCACAGATACGCAGTATTTT.

This clonotype is a singleton in its sample. The chain carries TRBV7-2 and TRBJ1-2; 7 nucleotides agree with TRBD1. The V gene end was trimmed by 5 bases and the J gene end by 8 bases; junction bases not matched to a gene: 23. This CDR3 spans 18 amino acids. In germline, CDR1 is SGHTA, CDR2 FQGNSA. The chain's CDR3 is CASSPVIIIGRQGHGYTF. The CDR3 DNA is TGTGCCAGCAGCCCCGTTATTATTATAGGGCGACAGGGTCACGGCTACACCTTC.

Ten or more counts support this clonotype. V and J are TRBV5-1 and TRBJ1-1; a weak D match, TRBD1 (6 bases). The germline gives CDR1 SGHRS, CDR2 YFSETQ. V shed 7 bases and J shed 1 base, with 14 bases lying between them. The CDR3 spans 14 residues. In nucleotides, the CDR3 is TGCGCCAGCTTTCCCTCGACAGGGAACACTGAAGCTTTCTTT. It specifies CASFPSTGNTEAFF.

The rearrangement uses TRBV29-1 and TRBJ2-7; D unclear. From germline, CDR1 is SQVTM and CDR2 ANQGSEA. The CDR3 sequence is 13 residues long. The ends were cut back, 0 bases at V and 1 base at J, with 7 bases in the middle. The CDR3 bases are TGCAGCGTTGAAGATCGCCGATCCTACGAGCAGTACTTC. This gives the protein CSVEDRRSYEQYF.

The V and J genes are TRBV9 and TRBJ2-4; weak D call: TRBD1 (6 bases). The V end lost 4 bases, the J end lost 5 bases, and 13 bases lay between the germline ends. The CDR3 consists of 14 residues. The germline CDR1 and CDR2 sequences are SGDLS and YYNGEE. CDR3 in amino acids: CASSNSDSQNIQYF. As DNA, the CDR3 is TGTGCCAGCAGCAATTCGGACAGCCAAAACATTCAGTACTTC.

The chain combines TRBV2 with TRBJ2-3; 10 bases are a match to TRBD1. Trimming cost V 2 bases and J 5 bases; bases outside gene matches: 4. Germline V gene sequence: CDR1 SNHLY, CDR2 FYNNEI. This CDR3 region has 15 residues. The CDR3 is CASSEFGTGEDTQYF. CDR3 bases: TGTGCCAGCAGTGAATTTGGGACAGGGGAAGATACGCAGTATTTT. The variable domain in full, completed from reference TRBV2 and TRBJ2-3, reads EPEVTQTPSHQVTQMGQEVILRCVPISNHLYFYWYRQILGQKVEFLVSFYNNEISEKSEIFDDQFSVERPDGSNFTLKIRSTKLEDSAMYFCASSEFGTGEDTQYFGPGTRLTVL.

The chain uses TRBV4-3 and TRBJ2-1; 10 bases align to TRBD2. CDR1 LGHNA and CDR2 YSLEER come from the germline V gene. V dropped 0 bases and J dropped 4; count of bases not matched to a gene: 12. This CDR3 spans 19 amino acids. The CDR3 nucleotides read TGCGCCAGCAGCCAAGATTGGGCTAGCGGGGGCGTAGCTTACAATGAGCAGTTCTTC. As protein: CASSQDWASGGVAYNEQFF.

Only a few counts were recorded for this clonotype. The V gene is TRBV25-1, the J gene TRBJ2-1, with 9 bases lining up with TRBD2. V shed 7 bases, J shed 7 bases, and the junction held 11 bases outside the gene matches. The CDR3 has 15 amino acids. Germline V CDR1 and CDR2: MGHDK, SYGVNS. The chain's CDR3 is CASIDSGGIWNEQFF. CDR3 bases: TGTGCCAGCATCGACAGCGGGGGGATTTGGAATGAGCAGTTCTTC.

In its sample, this clonotype was seen a few times. The chain uses TRBV11-1 and TRBJ2-1; the D is unclear. CDR1 SGHAT and CDR2 FQDESV come from the germline V gene (reference sequence). V lost 7 bases, J lost 4 bases, and 17 bases lay in between. CDR3 length: 15 amino acids. DNA for the CDR3: TGTGCCAGCACTGAAGACACGCAATCTTACAATGAGCAGTTCTTC. Residues: CASTEDTQSYNEQFF.

This sequence joins TRBV25-1 and TRBJ2-2; unclear D gene. This CDR3 contains 14 residues. CDR1 and CDR2 (germline): MGHDK, SYGVNS. With 3 bases removed from V and 5 bases from J, the gap between germline ends came to 10 bases. The CDR3 DNA is TGTGCCAGCAGTGAGCGAGTCGGAACCGGGGAGCTGTTTTTT. Its protein is CASSERVGTGELFF. Full variable domain (outside the CDR3, taken from reference TRBV25-1 and TRBJ2-2): EADIYQTPRYLVIGTGKKITLECSQTMGHDKMYWYQQDPGMELHLIHYSYGVNSTEKGDLSSESTVSRIRTEHFPLTLESARPSHTSQYLCASSERVGTGELFFGEGSRLTVL.

The V gene is TRBV6-2 or TRBV6-3, the J gene TRBJ2-7, with D perhaps matching TRBD1 (5 bases). Per germline, CDR1 MNHEY and CDR2 SVGEGT. The CDR3 runs to 15 residues. The V gene lost 7 bases and the J gene lost 5 bases, with 21 bases spanning the gap. The CDR3 bases are TGTGCCAGCACCGACCCGGGCAGGGTAAACCACGAGCAGTACTTC. This codes for CASTDPGRVNHEQYF.

The chain recombines TRBV3-1 with TRBJ1-6; 9 bases align to TRBD1. This CDR3 is built from 15 residues. Trimming at V came to 5 bases and at J to 8 bases, leaving 7 bases not matched to a gene. CDR1 is LGHDT and CDR2 is YNNKEL in the germline V gene (reference sequence). The CDR3 is CASSYTGQGHSPLHF. The CDR3, as DNA: TGTGCCAGCAGCTATACGGGACAGGGTCATTCACCCCTCCACTTT.

The gene calls are TRBV7-3 and TRBJ2-3; D unclear. This CDR3 region has 16 residues. Trimming removed 1 base from V and 0 bases from J, with 11 bases in between. CDR1 SGHTA and CDR2 FQGTGA come from the germline V gene. The CDR3 loop reads CASSLNLHSSTDTQYF. In nucleotides, the CDR3 is TGTGCCAGCAGCTTAAATCTACACTCTAGCACAGATACGCAGTATTTT. The whole variable domain, remainder taken from reference TRBV7-3 and TRBJ2-3, is GAGVSQTPSNKVTEKGKYVELRCDPISGHTALYWYRQSLGQGPEFLIYFQGTGAADDSGLPNDRFFAVRPEGSVSTLKIQRTERGDSAVYLCASSLNLHSSTDTQYFGPGTRLTVL.

This clonotype was picked up a small number of times. The chain has TRBV4-3 and TRBJ2-1; D unresolved. The CDR3 contains 15 residues. Trimming shortened V by 0 bases and J by 5 bases, and 11 bases separated the two germline ends. Germline assignment: CDR1 LGHNA and CDR2 YSLEER. As DNA, the CDR3 is TGCGCCAGCAGCCAAGAAGGATACGGAGACAATGAGCAGTTCTTC. Its translation: CASSQEGYGDNEQFF.

CDR3 DNA sequence: TGTGCCAGCACTCGGATAGCTATAGGGGAGCTGTTTTTT. Amino acid sequence: CASTRIAIGELFF. The chain has TRBV12-3 or TRBV12-4 and TRBJ2-2; the D is unclear. This CDR3 spans 13 amino acids. The V and J ends lost 7 bases and 8 bases respectively, with 14 bases between them.

A note on this clonotype: No DNA is shown, since the ends of the CDR3 on it are uncertain; the CDR3 is the one TCRdb lists. The chain is built from TRBV6-5 and TRBJ2-1. CDR1 and CDR2 from the germline V gene are MNHEY and SVGAGI. The CDR3 sequence runs 15 residues, both termini included. The CDR3 protein is CASSSSVAAANEQFF.

The rearrangement joins TRBV2 to TRBJ2-3; no definite D call. The germline CDR1 and CDR2 sequences are SNHLY and FYNNEI. The CDR3 is 12 residues long. V lost 6 bases, J lost 8 bases, and 12 bases lay in between. The CDR3 DNA reads as TGTGCCAGCAGCCGGCAAACGGGTACGCAGTATTTT. As protein: CASSRQTGTQYF.

The chain carries TRBV24-1 and TRBJ2-7, with TRBD1 matching 9 bases. Germline V gene lookup returns CDR1 KGHDR and CDR2 SFDVKD. Trimming cost V 7 bases and J 2 bases; bases outside gene matches: 5. This CDR3 has 14 residues. CDR3 DNA: TGTGCCACCAGCCCCGGGACAGGGACCTACGAGCAGTACTTC. This translates into CATSPGTGTYEQYF.